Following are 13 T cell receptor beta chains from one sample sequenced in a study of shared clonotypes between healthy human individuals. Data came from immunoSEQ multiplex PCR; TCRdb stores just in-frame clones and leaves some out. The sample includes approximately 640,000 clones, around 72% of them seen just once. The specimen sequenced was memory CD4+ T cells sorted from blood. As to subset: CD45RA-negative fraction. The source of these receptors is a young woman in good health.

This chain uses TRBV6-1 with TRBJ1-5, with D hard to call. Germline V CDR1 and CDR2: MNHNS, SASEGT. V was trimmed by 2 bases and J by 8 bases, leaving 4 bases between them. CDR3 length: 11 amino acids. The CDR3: CASSEREPQHF. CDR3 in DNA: TGTGCCAGCAGTGAACGGGAGCCCCAGCATTTT.

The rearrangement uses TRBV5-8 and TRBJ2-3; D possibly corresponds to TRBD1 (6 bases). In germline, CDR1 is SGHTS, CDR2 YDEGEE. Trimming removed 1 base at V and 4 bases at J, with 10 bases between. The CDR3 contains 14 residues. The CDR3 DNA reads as TGTGCCAGCAGCTTGAGGGGGAGTGCAGATACGCAGTATTTT. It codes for CASSLRGSADTQYF. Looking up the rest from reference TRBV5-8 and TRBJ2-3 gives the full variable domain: EAGVTQSPTHLIKTRGQQATLRCSPISGHTSVYWYQQALGLGLQFLLWYDEGEERNRGNFPPRFSGRQFPNYSSELNVNALELEDSALYLCASSLRGSADTQYFGPGTRLTVL.

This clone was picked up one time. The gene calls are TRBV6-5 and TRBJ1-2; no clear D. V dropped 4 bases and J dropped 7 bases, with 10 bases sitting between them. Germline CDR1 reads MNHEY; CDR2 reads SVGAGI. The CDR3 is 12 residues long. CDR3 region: CASSSRTAGYTF. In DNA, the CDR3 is TGTGCCAGCAGTTCGCGAACCGCTGGCTACACCTTC.

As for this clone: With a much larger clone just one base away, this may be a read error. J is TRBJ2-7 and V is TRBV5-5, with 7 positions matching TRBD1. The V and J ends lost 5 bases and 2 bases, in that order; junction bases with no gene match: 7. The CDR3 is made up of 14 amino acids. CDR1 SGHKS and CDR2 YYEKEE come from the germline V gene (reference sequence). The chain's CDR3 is CASSSPGTAYEQYF. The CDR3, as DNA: TGTGCCAGCAGTTCTCCCGGGACAGCCTACGAGCAGTACTTC.

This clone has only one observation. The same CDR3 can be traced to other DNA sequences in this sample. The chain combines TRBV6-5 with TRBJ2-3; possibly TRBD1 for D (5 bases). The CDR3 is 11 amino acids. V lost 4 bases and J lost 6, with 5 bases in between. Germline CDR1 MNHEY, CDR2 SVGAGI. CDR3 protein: CASSWGDTQYF. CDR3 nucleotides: TGTGCCAGCAGTTGGGGCGATACGCAGTATTTT.

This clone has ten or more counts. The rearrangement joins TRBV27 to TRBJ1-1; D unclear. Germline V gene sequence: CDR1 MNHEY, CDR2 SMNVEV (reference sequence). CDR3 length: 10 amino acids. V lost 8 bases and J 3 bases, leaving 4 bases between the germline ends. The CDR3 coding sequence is TGTGCCAGCGGTGACACTGAAGCTTTCTTT. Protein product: CASGDTEAFF.

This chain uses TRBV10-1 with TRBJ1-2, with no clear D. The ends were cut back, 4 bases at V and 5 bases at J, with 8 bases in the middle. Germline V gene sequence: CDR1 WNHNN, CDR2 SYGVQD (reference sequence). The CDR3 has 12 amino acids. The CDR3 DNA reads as TGCGCCAGCAGTGGGACGGGGTATGGCTACACCTTC. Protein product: CASSGTGYGYTF.

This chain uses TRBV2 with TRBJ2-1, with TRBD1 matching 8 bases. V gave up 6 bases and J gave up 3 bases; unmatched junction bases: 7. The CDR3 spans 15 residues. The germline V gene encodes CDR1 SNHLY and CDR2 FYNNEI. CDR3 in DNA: TGTGCCAGCAGAAGAGAACAGGGGGGCTACAATGAGCAGTTCTTC. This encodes CASRREQGGYNEQFF.

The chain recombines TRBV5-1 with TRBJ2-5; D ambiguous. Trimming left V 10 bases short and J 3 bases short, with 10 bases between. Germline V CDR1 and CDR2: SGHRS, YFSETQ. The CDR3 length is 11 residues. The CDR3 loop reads CASKGEETQYF. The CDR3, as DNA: TGCGCCTCCAAGGGCGAAGAGACCCAGTACTTC.

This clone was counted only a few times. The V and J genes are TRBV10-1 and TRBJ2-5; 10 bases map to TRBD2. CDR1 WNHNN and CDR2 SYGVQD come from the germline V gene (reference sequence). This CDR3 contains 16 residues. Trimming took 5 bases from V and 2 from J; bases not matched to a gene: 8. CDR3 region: CASSLSPSGGQETQYF. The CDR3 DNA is TGCGCCAGCAGTTTGAGTCCTAGCGGGGGTCAAGAGACCCAGTACTTC.

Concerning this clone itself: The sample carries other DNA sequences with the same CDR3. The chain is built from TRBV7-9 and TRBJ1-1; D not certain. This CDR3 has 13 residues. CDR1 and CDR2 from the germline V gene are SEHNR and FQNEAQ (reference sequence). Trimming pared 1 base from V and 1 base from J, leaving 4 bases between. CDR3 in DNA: TGTGCCAGCAGCTTAGGTACGAACACTGAAGCTTTCTTT. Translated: CASSLGTNTEAFF.

Written as DNA, the CDR3 is TGTGCCAGCAGTGAATACCCTCGGGAAGGAGGCACCGGGGAGCTGTTTTTT. Residues: CASSEYPREGGTGELFF. The V and J genes are TRBV25-1 and TRBJ2-2, with D perhaps TRBD2 (5 bases). Germline CDR1 MGHDK, CDR2 SYGVNS. The CDR3 totals 17 residues. Trimming stripped 0 bases from V and 4 bases from J, with 15 bases between.

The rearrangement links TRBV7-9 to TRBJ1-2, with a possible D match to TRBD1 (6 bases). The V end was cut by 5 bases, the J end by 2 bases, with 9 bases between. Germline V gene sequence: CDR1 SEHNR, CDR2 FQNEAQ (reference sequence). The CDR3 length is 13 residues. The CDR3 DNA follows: TGTGCCAGCAGCGAGACAGGAAACTATGGCTACACCTTC. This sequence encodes CASSETGNYGYTF.